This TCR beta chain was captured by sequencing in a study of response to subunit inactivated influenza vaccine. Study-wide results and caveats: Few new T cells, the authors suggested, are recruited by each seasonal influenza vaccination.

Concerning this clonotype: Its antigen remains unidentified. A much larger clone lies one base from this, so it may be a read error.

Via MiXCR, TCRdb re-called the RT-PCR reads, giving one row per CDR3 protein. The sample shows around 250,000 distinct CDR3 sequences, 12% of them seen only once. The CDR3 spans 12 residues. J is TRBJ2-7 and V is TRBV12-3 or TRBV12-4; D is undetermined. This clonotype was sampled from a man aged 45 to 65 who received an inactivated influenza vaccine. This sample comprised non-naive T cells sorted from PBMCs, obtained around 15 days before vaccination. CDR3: CTSSRRPQEQYF. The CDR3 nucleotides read TGTACCAGCAGTCGACGACCGCAGGAGCAGTACTTC.